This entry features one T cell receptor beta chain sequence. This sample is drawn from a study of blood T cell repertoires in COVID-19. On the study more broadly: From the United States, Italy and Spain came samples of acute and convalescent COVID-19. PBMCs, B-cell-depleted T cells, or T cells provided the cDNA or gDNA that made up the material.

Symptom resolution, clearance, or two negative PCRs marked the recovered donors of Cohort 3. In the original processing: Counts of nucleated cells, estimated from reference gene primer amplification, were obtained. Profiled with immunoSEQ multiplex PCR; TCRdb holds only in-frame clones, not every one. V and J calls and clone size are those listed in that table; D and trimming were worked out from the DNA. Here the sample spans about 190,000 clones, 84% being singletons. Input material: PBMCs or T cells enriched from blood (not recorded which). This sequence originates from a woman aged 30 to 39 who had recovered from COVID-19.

CDR3 DNA sequence: TGTGCCAGCAGTTCCCCGCAGGGGGTTCATTCACCCCTCCACTTT. It yields the protein CASSSPQGVHSPLHF. J is TRBJ1-6 and V is TRBV28, with 7 bases identical to TRBD1. This CDR3 has 15 amino acids. The V and J ends lost 4 bases and 8 bases, in that order; junction bases with no gene match: 8. Germline CDR1 and CDR2: MDHEN and SYDVKM.